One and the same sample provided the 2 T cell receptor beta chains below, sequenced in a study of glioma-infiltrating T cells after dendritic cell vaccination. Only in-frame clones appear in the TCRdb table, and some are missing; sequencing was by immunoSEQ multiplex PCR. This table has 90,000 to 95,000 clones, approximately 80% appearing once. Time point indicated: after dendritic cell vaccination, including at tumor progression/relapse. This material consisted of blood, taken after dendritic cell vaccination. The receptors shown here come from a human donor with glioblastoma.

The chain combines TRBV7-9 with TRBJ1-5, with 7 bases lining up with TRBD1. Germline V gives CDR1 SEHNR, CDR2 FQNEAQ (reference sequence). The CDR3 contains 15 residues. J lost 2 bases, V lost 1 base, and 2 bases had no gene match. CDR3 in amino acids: CASSLVGQGNQPQHF. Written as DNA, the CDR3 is TGTGCCAGCAGCTTAGTAGGACAGGGCAATCAGCCCCAGCATTTT.

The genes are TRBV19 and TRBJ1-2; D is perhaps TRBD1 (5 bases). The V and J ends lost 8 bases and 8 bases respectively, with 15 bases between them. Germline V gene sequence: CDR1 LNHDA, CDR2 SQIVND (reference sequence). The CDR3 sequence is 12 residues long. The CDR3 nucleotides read TGTGCCAGTGAATCACAGGATTTGGGCTACACCTTC. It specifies CASESQDLGYTF. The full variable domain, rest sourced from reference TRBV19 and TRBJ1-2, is DGGITQSPKYLFRKEGQNVTLSCEQNLNHDAMYWYRQDPGQGLRLIYYSQIVNDFQKGDIAEGYSVSREKKESFPLTVTSAQKNPTAFYLCASESQDLGYTFGSGTRLTVV.